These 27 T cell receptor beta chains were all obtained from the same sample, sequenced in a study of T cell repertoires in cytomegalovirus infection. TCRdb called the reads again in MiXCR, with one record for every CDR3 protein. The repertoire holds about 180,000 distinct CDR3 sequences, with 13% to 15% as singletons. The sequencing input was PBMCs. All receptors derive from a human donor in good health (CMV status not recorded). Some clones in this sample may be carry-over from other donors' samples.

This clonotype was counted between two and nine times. The CDR3 spells CASSLTGTGGGYEQYF. In nucleotides, the CDR3 is TGTGCCAGCAGCTTAACGGGGACAGGGGGAGGCTACGAGCAGTACTTC. This rearrangement joins TRBV7-3 to TRBJ2-7; TRBD1 agrees at 11 bases. The CDR3 sequence is 16 residues long. The J segment lost 3 bases and the V segment lost 0 bases, leaving 4 bases of the junction unmatched. CDR1 is SGHTA, CDR2 FQGTGA, per germline.

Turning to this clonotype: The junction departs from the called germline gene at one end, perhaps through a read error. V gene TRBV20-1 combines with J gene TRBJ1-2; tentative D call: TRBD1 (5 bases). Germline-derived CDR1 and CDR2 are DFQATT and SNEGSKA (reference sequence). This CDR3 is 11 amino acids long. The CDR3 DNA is TGCAGTGCTAGATCAGTGGGCAGGGATGCCTTC. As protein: CSARSVGRDAF.

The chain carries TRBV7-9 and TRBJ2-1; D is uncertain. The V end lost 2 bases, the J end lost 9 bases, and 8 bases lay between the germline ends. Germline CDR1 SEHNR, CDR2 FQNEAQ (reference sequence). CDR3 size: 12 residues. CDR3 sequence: CASSLNALEQFF. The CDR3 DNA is TGTGCCAGCAGCTTAAATGCTCTTGAGCAGTTCTTC.

CDR3 nucleotide sequence: TGCAGCGTTGTGGAGGCCCTTGATCGCAATCAGCCCCAGCATTTT. This sequence encodes CSVVEALDRNQPQHF. The J gene is TRBJ1-5, the V gene TRBV29-1; D remains ambiguous. CDR3 length: 15 amino acids. Germline lookup yields CDR1 SQVTM and CDR2 ANQGSEA. V was clipped by 4 bases and J by 2 bases, with 15 bases between them.

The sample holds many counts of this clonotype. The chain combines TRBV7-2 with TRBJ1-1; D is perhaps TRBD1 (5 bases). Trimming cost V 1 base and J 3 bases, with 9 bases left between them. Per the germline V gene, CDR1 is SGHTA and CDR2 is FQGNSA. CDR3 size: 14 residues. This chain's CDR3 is CASSLEIGDTEAFF. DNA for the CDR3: TGTGCCAGCAGCTTAGAGATAGGGGACACTGAAGCTTTCTTT.

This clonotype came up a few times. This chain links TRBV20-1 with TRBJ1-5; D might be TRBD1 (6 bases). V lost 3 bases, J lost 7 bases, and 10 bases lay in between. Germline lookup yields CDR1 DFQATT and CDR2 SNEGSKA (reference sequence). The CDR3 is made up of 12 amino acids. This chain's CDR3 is CSARRTEQPQHF. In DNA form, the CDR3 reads TGCAGTGCTAGGAGGACAGAGCAGCCCCAGCATTTT.

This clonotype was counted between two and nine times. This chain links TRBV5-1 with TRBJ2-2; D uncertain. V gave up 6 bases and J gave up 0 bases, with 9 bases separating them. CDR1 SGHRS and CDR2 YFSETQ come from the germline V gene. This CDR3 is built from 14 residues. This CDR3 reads CASNNAPNTGELFF. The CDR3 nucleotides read TGCGCCAGCAACAACGCACCGAACACCGGGGAGCTGTTTTTT.

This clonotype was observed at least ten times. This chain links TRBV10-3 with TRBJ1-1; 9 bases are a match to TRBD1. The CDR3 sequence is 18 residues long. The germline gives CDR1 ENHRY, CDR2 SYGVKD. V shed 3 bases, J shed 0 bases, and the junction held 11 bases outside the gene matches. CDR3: CAISDRQGGFSMNTEAFF. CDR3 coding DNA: TGTGCCATCAGTGACCGACAGGGGGGGTTCTCCATGAACACTGAAGCTTTCTTT.

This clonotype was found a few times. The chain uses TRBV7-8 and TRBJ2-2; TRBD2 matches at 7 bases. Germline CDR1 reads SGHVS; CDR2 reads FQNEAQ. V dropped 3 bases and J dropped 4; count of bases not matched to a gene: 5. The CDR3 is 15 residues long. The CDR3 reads CASSFREGGTGELFF. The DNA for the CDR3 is TGTGCCAGCAGCTTCAGGGAGGGTGGCACCGGGGAGCTGTTTTTT. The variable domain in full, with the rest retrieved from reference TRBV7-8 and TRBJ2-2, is GAGVSQSPRYKVAKRGQDVALRCDPISGHVSLFWYQQALGQGPEFLTYFQNEAQLDKSGLPSDRFFAERPEGSVSTLKIQRTQQEDSAVYLCASSFREGGTGELFFGEGSRLTVL.

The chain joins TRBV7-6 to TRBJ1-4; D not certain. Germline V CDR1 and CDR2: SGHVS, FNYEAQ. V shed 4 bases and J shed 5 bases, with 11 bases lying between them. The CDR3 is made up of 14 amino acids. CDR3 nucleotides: TGTGCCAGCAGCTCAATGAGTCAGAATGAAAAACTGTTTTTT. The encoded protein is CASSSMSQNEKLFF.

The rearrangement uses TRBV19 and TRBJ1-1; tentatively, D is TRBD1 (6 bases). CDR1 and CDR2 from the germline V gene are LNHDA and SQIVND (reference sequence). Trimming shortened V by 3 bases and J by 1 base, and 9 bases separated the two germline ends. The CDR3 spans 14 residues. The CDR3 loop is CASSIGQTNTEAFF. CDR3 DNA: TGTGCCAGTAGTATCGGACAGACGAACACTGAAGCTTTCTTT. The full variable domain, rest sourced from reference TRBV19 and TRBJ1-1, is DGGITQSPKYLFRKEGQNVTLSCEQNLNHDAMYWYRQDPGQGLRLIYYSQIVNDFQKGDIAEGYSVSREKKESFPLTVTSAQKNPTAFYLCASSIGQTNTEAFFGQGTRLTVV.

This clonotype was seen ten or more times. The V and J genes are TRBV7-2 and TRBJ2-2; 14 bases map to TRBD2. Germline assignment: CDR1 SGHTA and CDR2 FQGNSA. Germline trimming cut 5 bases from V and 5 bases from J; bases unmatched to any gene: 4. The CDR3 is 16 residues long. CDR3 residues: CASSMGLAGVTGELFF. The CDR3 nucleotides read TGTGCCAGCAGCATGGGACTAGCGGGAGTTACCGGGGAGCTGTTTTTT.

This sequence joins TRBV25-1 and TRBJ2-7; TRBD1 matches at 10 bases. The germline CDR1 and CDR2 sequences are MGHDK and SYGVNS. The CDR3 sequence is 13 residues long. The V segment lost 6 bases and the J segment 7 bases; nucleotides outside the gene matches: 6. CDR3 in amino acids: CASRGTGEREQYF. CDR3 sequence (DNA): TGTGCCAGCAGGGGGACAGGGGAGCGAGAGCAGTACTTC.

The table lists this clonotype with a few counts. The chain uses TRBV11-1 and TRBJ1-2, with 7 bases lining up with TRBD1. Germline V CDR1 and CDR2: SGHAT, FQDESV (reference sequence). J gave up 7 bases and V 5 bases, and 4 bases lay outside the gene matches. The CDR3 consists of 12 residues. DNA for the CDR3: TGTGCCAGCAGCGTGGGACAGTTTGGCTACACCTTC. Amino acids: CASSVGQFGYTF.

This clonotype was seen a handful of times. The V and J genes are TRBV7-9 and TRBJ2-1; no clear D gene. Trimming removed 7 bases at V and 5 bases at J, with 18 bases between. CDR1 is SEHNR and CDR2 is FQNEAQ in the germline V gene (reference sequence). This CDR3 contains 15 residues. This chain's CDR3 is CASNRMNLANNEQFF. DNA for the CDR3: TGTGCCAGCAACCGAATGAATCTCGCTAACAATGAGCAGTTCTTC.

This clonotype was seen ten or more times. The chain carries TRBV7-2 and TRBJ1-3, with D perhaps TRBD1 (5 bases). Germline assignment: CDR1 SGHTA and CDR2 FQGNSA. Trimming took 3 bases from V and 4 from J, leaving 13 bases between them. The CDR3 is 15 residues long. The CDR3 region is CASSLRGQGGNTIYF. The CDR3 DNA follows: TGTGCCAGCAGCTTGAGGGGCCAGGGCGGAAACACCATATATTTT.

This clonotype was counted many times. The CDR3 nucleotides read TGTGCCAGCAGCCGGACAGGGGGAGCTTTCTTT. Its protein is CASSRTGGAFF. The chain couples TRBV7-9 to TRBJ1-1; 10 bases are a match to TRBD1. V trimming: 5 bases; J trimming: 10 bases; junction bases outside the gene matches: 1. CDR1 is SEHNR, CDR2 FQNEAQ, per germline (reference sequence). This CDR3 has 11 amino acids.

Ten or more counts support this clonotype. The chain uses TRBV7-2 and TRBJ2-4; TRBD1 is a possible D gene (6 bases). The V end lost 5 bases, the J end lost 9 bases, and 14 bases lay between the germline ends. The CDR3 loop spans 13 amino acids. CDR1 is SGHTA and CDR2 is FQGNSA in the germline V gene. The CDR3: CASSGYRESIQYF. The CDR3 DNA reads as TGTGCCAGCAGCGGATACAGGGAGAGCATTCAGTACTTC.

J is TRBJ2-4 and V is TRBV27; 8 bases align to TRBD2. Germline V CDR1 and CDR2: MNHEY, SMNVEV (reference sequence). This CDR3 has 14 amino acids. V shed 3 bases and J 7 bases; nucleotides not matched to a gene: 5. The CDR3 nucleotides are TGTGCCAGCAGTTTGGGGCGGGGGGCTAACATTCAGTACTTC. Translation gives CASSLGRGANIQYF.

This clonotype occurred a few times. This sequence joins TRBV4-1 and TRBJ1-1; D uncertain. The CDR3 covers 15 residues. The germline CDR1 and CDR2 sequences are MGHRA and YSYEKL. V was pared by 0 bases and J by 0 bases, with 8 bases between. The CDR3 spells CASSQDGYLNTEAFF. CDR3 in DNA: TGCGCCAGCAGCCAAGACGGATACCTGAACACTGAAGCTTTCTTT.

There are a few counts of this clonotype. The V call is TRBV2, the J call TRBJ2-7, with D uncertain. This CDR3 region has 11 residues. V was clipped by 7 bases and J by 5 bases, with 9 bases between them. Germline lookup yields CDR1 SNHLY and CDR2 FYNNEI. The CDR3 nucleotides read TGTGCCAGCACCATAAACCACGAGCAGTACTTC. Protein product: CASTINHEQYF.

This CDR3 is CASSELRANYGYTF. CDR3 bases: TGTGCCAGCAGTGAATTGCGGGCTAACTATGGCTACACCTTC. The gene calls are TRBV6-1 and TRBJ1-2, with D hard to call. Trimming pared 2 bases from V and 0 bases from J, leaving 7 bases between. This CDR3 is 14 amino acids long. Germline V gene data show CDR1 as MNHNS and CDR2 as SASEGT.

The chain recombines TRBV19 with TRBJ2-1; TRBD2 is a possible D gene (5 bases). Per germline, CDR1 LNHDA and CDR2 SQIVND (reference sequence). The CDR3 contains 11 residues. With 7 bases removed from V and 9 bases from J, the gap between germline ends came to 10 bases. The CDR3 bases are TGTGCCAGTATGGGGAGAAGTGAGCAGTTCTTC. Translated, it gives CASMGRSEQFF. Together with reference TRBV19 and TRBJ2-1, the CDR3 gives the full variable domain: DGGITQSPKYLFRKEGQNVTLSCEQNLNHDAMYWYRQDPGQGLRLIYYSQIVNDFQKGDIAEGYSVSREKKESFPLTVTSAQKNPTAFYLCASMGRSEQFFGPGTRLTVL.

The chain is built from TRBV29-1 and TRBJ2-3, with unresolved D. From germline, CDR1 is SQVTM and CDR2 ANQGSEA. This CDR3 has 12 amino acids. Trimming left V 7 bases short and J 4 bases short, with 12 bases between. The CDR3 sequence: CSAIYGADTQYF. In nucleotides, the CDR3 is TGCAGCGCTATATACGGCGCAGATACGCAGTATTTT.

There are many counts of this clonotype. The CDR3 reads CASSLSAYNSPLHF. In DNA form, the CDR3 reads TGTGCCAGCAGTTTGAGTGCCTATAATTCACCCCTCCACTTT. The chain uses TRBV12-3 or TRBV12-4 and TRBJ1-6; D unresolved. The CDR3 spans 14 residues. V lost 3 bases and J 2 bases, leaving 5 bases between the germline ends.

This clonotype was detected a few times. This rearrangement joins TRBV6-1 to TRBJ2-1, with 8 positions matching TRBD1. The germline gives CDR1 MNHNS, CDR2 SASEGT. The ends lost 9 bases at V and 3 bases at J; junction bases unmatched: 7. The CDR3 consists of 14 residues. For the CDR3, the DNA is TGTGCCAGTGAAGTGACAGGGGACTACAATGAGCAGTTCTTC. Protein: CASEVTGDYNEQFF.

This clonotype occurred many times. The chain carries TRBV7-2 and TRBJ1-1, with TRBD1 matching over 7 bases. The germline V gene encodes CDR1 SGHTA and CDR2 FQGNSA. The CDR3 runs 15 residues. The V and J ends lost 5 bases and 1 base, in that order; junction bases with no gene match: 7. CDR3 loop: CASSLVTGKNTEAFF. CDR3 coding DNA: TGTGCCAGCAGCCTAGTGACAGGGAAGAACACTGAAGCTTTCTTT.